The subject of this entry is one TCR beta chain. What it binds is unknown. This may be a read error: a much more frequent sequence differs by one nucleotide. Primed by a sample-barcoded 5' primer and a J-beta primer mix, a second PCR proceeded for about 7 to 11 cycles. Every sample produced at least 2.5 million CDR3-containing paired-end reads. MiXCR, run by TCRdb on the 5' RACE reads, gives a single entry per CDR3 protein. The sample carries hundreds of thousands of distinct CDR3 sequences, around 45% recorded once. V lost 5 bases and J lost 13; bases outside the gene matches: 13. CDR1 and CDR2 from the germline V gene are SGHRS and YFSETQ. The CDR3 extends over 15 amino acids. The sample originates from a study of blood T cells in healthy people across ages. Study-wide results and caveats: Older age went with lower TCR beta diversity per million T cells, in a roughly linear way.

This clonotype originated in a man older than 75 in good health. J is TRBJ2-4 and V is TRBV5-1, with 12 bases that match TRBD2. Sequencing used blood. This chain's CDR3 is CASRLTSGSLNEQYF. CDR3 DNA: TGCGCCAGCAGACTGACTAGCGGGAGCCTCAATGAGCAGTACTTC.